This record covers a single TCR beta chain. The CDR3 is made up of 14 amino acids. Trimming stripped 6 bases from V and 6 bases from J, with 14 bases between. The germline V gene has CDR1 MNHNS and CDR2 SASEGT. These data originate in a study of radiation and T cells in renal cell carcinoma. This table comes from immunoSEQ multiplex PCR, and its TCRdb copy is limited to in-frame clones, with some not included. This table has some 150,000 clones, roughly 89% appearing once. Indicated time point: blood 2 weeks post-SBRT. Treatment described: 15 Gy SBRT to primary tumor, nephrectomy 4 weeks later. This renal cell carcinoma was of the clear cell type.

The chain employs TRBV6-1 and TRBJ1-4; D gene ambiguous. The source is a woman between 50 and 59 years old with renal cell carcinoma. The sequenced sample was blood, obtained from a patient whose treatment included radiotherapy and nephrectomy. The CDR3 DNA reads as TGTGCCAGCAGAAGGGTAGGAGGTGATGAAAAACTGTTTTTT. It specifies CASRRVGGDEKLFF.